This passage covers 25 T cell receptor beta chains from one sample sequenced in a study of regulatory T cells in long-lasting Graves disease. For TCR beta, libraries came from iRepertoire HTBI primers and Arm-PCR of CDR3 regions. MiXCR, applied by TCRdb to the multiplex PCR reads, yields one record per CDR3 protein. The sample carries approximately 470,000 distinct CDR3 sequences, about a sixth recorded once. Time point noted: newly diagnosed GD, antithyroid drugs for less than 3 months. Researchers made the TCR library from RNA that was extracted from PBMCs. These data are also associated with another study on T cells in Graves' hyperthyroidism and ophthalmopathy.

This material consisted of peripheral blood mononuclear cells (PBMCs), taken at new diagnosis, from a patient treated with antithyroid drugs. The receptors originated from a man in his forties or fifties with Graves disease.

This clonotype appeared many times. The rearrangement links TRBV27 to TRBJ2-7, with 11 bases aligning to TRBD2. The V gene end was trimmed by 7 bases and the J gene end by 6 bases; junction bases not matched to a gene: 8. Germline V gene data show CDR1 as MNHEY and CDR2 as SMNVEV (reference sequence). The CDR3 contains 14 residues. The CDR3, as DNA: TGTGCCAGCACCCAGACTAGCGGGGTTCCCGAGCAGTACTTC. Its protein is CASTQTSGVPEQYF.

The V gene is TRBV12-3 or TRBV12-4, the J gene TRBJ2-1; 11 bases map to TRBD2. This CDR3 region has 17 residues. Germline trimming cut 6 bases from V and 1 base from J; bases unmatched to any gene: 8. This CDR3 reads CASSLRTSGQSYNEQFF. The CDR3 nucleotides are TGTGCCAGCAGCCTCCGGACTAGCGGGCAATCCTACAATGAGCAGTTCTTC.

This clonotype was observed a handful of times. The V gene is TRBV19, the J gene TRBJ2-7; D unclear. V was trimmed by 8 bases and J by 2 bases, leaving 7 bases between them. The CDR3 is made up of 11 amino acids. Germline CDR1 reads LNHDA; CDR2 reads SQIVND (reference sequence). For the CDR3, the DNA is TGTGCCAGTCTCGGAGCCTACGAGCAGTACTTC. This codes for CASLGAYEQYF.

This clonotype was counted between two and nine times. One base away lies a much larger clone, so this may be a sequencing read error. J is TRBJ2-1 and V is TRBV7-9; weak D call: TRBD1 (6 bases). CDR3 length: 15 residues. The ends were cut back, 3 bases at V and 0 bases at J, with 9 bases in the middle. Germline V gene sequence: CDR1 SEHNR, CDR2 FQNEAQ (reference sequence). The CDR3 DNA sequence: TGTGCCAGCAGCTTCCAGGGGAGCTCCTACAATGAGCAGTTCTTC. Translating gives CASSFQGSSYNEQFF.

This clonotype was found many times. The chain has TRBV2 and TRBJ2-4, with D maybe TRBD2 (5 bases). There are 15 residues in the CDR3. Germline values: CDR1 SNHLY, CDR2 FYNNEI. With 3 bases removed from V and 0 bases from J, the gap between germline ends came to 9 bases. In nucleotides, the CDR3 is TGTGCCAGCAGTGAGGACTCCATAGCCAAAAACATTCAGTACTTC. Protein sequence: CASSEDSIAKNIQYF.

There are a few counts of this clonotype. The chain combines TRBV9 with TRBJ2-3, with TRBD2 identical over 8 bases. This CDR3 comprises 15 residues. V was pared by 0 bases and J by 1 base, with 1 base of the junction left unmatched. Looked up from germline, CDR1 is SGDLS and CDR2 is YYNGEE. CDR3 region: CASSVGGRRTDTQYF. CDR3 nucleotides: TGTGCCAGCAGCGTAGGCGGGAGGCGCACAGATACGCAGTATTTT.

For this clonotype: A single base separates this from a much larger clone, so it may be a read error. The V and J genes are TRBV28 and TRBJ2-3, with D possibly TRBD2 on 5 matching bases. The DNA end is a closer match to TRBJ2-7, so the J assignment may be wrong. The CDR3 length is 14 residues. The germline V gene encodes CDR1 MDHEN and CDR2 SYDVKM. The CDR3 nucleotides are TGTGCCAGCAATGGAGTGGCCGGAGGTGGTGAGCAGTACTTC. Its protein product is CASNGVAGGGEQYF.

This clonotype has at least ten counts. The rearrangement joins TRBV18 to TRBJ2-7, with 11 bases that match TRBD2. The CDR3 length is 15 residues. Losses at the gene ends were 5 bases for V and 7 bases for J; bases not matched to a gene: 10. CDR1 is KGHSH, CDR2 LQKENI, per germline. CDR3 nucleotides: TGTGCCAGCTCATCGCTAGCGGGAGGAGCCCAAGAGCAGTACTTC. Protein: CASSSLAGGAQEQYF.

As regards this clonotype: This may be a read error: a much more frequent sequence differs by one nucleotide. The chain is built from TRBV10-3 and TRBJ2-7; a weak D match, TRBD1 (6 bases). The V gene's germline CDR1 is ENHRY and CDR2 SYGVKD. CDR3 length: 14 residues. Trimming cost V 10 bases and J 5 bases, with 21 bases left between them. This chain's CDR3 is CATSIAGVGDEQYF. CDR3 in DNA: TGTGCCACCAGCATTGCAGGGGTAGGCGACGAGCAGTACTTC.

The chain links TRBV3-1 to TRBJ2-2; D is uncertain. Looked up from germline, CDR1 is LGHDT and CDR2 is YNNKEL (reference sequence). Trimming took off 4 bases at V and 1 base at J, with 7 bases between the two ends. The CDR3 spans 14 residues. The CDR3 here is CASSLWLNTGELFF. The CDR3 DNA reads TGTGCCAGCAGCCTGTGGTTGAACACCGGGGAGCTGTTTTTT. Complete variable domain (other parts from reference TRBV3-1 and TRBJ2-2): DTAVSQTPKYLVTQMGNDKSIKCEQNLGHDTMYWYKQDSKKFLKIMFSYNNKELIINETVPNRFSPKSPDKAHLNLHINSLELGDSAVYFCASSLWLNTGELFFGEGSRLTVL.

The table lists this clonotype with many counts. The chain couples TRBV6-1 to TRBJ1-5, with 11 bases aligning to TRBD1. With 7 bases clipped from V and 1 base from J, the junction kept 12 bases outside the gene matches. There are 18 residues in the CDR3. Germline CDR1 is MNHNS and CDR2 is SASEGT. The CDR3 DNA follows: TGTGCCAGCATGTTGCGGACAGGGGGCACGAGGAGCAATCAGCCCCAGCATTTT. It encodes CASMLRTGGTRSNQPQHF.

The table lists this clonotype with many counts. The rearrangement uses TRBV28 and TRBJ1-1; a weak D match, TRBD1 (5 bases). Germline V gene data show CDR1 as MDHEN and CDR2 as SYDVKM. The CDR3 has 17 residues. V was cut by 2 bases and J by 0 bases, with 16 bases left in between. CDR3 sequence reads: CASSLPFWGVLNTEAFF. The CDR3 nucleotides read TGTGCCAGCAGTTTACCCTTCTGGGGGGTCTTGAACACTGAAGCTTTCTTT.

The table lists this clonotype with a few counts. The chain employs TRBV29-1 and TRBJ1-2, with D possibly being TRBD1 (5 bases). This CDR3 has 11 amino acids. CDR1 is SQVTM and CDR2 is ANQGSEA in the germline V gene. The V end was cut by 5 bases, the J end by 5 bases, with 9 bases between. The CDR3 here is CSVTGGYGYTF. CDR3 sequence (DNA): TGCAGCGTTACAGGAGGTTATGGCTACACCTTC. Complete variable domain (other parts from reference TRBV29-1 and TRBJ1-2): SAVISQKPSRDICQRGTSLTIQCQVDSQVTMMFWYRQQPGQSLTLIATANQGSEATYESGFVIDKFPISRPNLTFSTLTVSNMSPEDSSIYLCSVTGGYGYTFGSGTRLTVV.

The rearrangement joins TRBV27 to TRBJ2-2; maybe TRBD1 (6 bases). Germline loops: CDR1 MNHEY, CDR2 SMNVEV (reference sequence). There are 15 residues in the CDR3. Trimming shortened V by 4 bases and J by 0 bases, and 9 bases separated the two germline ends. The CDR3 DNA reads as TGTGCCAGCAGTTCAGGGGCCTCGAACACCGGGGAGCTGTTTTTT. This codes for CASSSGASNTGELFF.

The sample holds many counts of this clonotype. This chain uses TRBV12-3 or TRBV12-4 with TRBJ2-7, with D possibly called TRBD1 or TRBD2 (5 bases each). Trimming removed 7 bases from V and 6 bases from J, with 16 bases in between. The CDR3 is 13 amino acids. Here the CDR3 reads CASTRDGKVEQYF. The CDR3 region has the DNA TGTGCCAGCACCCGGGACGGGAAGGTCGAGCAGTACTTC.

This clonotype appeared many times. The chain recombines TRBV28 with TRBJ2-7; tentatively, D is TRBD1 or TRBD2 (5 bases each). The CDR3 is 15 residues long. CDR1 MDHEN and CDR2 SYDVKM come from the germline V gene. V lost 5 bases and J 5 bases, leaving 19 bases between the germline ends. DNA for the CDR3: TGTGCCAGCAGTACGGGACCTAACCCCGGCCACGAGCAGTACTTC. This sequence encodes CASSTGPNPGHEQYF.

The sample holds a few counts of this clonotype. CDR3 protein: CASSPMQGPRTGELFF. The CDR3 DNA reads TGTGCCAGCAGCCCCATGCAGGGGCCTCGCACCGGGGAGCTGTTTTTT. The gene calls are TRBV5-5 and TRBJ2-2, with a possible D match to TRBD1 (6 bases). Germline CDR1 reads SGHKS; CDR2 reads YYEKEE (reference sequence). This CDR3 spans 16 amino acids. Trimming stripped 4 bases from V and 4 bases from J, with 17 bases between.

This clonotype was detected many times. The chain's CDR3 is CASSLVLHTGELFF. As DNA, the CDR3 is TGCGCCAGCAGCTTGGTTCTACACACCGGGGAGCTGTTTTTT. V and J are TRBV5-1 and TRBJ2-2; unclear D gene. CDR1 is SGHRS, CDR2 YFSETQ, per germline. CDR3 size: 14 residues. V lost 0 bases and J 3 bases, leaving 6 bases between the germline ends. Combining the CDR3 with reference TRBV5-1 and TRBJ2-2 gives the whole variable domain KAGVTQTPRYLIKTRGQQVTLSCSPISGHRSVSWYQQTPGQGLQFLFEYFSETQRNKGNFPGRFSGRQFSNSRSEMNVSTLELGDSALYLCASSLVLHTGELFFGEGSRLTVL.

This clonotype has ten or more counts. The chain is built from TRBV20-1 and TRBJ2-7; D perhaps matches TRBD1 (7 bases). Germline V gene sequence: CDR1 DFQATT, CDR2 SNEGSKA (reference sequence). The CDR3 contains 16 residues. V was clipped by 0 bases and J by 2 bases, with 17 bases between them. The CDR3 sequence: CSARDLRGAGAYEQYF. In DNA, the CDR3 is TGCAGTGCTAGAGATCTCAGGGGGGCCGGAGCCTACGAGCAGTACTTC.

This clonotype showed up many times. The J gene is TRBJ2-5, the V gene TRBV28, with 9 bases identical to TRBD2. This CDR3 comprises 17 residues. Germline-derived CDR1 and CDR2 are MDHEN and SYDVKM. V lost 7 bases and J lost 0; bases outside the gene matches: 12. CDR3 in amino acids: CASNPPPPSGNQETQYF. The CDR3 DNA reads TGTGCCAGCAACCCTCCCCCCCCTAGCGGGAACCAAGAGACCCAGTACTTC.

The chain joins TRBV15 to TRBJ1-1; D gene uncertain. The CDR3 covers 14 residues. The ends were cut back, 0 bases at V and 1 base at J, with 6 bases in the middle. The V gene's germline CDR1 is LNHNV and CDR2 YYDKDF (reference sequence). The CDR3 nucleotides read TGTGCCACCAGCAGAGATTTAAAGAACACTGAAGCTTTCTTT. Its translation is CATSRDLKNTEAFF.

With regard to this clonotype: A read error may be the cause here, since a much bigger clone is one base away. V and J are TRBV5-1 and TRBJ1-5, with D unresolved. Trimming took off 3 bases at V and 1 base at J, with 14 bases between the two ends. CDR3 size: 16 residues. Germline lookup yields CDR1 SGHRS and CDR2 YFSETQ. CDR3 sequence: CASSSAGEGSNQPQHF. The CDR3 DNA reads TGCGCCAGCAGCTCGGCCGGGGAGGGAAGCAATCAGCCCCAGCATTTT.

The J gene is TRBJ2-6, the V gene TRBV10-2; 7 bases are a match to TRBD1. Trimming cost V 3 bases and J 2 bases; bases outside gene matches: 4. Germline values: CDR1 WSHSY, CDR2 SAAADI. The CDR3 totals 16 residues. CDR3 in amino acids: CASSEITGAGANVLTF. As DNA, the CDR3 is TGCGCCAGCAGTGAAATAACAGGGGCTGGGGCCAACGTCCTGACTTTC.

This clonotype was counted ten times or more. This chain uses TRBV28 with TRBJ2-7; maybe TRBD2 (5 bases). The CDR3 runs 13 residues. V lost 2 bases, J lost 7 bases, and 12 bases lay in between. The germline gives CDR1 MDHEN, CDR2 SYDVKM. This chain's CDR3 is CASSLNLAGEQYF. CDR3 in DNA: TGTGCCAGCAGTTTAAATCTTGCGGGTGAGCAGTACTTC. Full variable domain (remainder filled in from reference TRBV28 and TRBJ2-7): DVKVTQSSRYLVKRTGEKVFLECVQDMDHENMFWYRQDPGLGLRLIYFSYDVKMKEKGDIPEGYSVSREKKERFSLILESASTNQTSMYLCASSLNLAGEQYFGPGTRLTVT.

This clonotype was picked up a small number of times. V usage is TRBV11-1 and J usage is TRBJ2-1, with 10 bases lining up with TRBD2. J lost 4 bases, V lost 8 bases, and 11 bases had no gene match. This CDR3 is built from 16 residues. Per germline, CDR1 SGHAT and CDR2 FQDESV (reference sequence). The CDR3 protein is CASAKTGTSDYNEQFF. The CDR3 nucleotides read TGTGCCAGCGCCAAAACCGGGACTAGCGATTACAATGAGCAGTTCTTC.